This T cell receptor (beta chain) was sequenced in a study of shared clonotypes between healthy human individuals. Using ten immunoSEQ deep assay plates, investigators sequenced unsorted PBMC DNA. Sequencing used immunoSEQ multiplex PCR; TCRdb keeps in-frame clones, though not all of them. The sample has more than 400,000 clones; roughly 80% are singletons. This clone came up many times. The sample has other DNA sequences that encode this CDR3 too. The sample comprised PBMCs. The receptor comes from a woman in her thirties or forties in good health. Some clones in this sample may be carry-over from other donors' samples.

The CDR3 is CASSANPRDINYGYTF. The CDR3 DNA follows: TGTGCCAGTAGTGCCAACCCCCGGGACATTAACTATGGCTACACCTTC. This sequence joins TRBV19 and TRBJ1-2, with D possibly matching TRBD1 (6 bases). Germline CDR1 reads LNHDA; CDR2 reads SQIVND (reference sequence). V was shortened by 5 bases and J by 1 base, with 17 bases between the two germline ends. This CDR3 comprises 16 residues.